This T cell receptor (beta chain) was obtained from a study of T cells expressing NK-cell markers. The overall study: Sorted CD3+CD56-NKG2C+, CD3+CD56+NKG2C- and CD3+CD56+NKG2C+ T cells were the source of the TCR beta repertoires. Just one sequenced donor of eight was HCMV-seronegative, while seven were seropositive.

The germline gives CDR1 SGHVS, CDR2 FQNEAQ. There are 16 residues in the CDR3. Comment on this clonotype: The antigen remains unidentified.

General study findings and limits: Once again these clonotypes came out on top in the CD3+CD56-NKG2C+ fraction of several donors. HCMV specificity of the expanded NKG2C+ T cell clones was not established.

Reanalyzing the 5' RACE reads, TCRdb keeps one entry per CDR3 protein, without DNA. Reported are a few hundred thousand distinct CDR3 sequences; the ten largest clones contain more than 1.4%. The receptor's source is a woman aged 50 to 60 in good health. Sequenced sample: blood T cells: a sorted CD56 or NKG2C T cell subset, CD4+ or CD8+ T cells, or bulk PBMC T cells (not recorded which). The chain joins TRBV7-8 to TRBJ1-1. The CDR3 loop reads CASSLSQRTVSTEAFF.